These 5 T cell receptor beta chains were sequenced from one sample in a study of control samples from healthy donors and cancer patients. Method: immunoSEQ multiplex PCR; TCRdb's copy keeps in-frame clones and lacks some. The repertoire holds roughly 94,000 clones, 65% to 85% seen once, with around 40% in the top ten. The sequencing input was PBMCs. These receptors originate from an older man with lung cancer.

This chain's CDR3 is CASGVGCDRKYF. The CDR3 DNA reads TGTGCCAGCGGCGTGGGGTGCGACAGGAAGTATTTT. The chain couples TRBV21-1 to TRBJ2-3; the table calls TRBD1, which could not be checked here. TRBV21-1 is shown as a pseudogene. The CDR3 spans 12 residues.

The gene calls are TRBV21-1 and TRBJ1-1. TRBV21-1 is a recognized pseudogene. The CDR3 extends over 15 amino acids. The CDR3: CASMGGETLVTEAFF. In nucleotides, the CDR3 is TGTGCCAGCATGGGGGGGGAGACTTTGGTCACTGAAGCTTTCTTT.

This clone occurred a few times. This rearrangement joins TRBV9 to TRBJ2-7; D is perhaps TRBD2 (5 bases). CDR3 length: 14 residues. Germline V CDR1 and CDR2: SGDLS, YYNGEE. V was pared by 1 base and J by 6 bases, with 14 bases between. CDR3 protein: CASSVNGVRGEQYF. CDR3 in DNA: TGTGCCAGCAGCGTAAACGGGGTCCGGGGCGAGCAGTACTTC.

This sequence joins TRBV19 and TRBJ1-5; D gene uncertain. Trimming removed 5 bases from V and 0 bases from J, with 11 bases in between. The CDR3 totals 15 residues. Germline V gene lookup returns CDR1 LNHDA and CDR2 SQIVND (reference sequence). This chain's CDR3 is CASSPGRTSNQPQHF. The CDR3 region has the DNA TGTGCCAGTAGTCCTGGACGGACTAGCAATCAGCCCCAGCATTTT.

V and J are TRBV5-6 and TRBJ1-5; D ambiguous. Germline lookup yields CDR1 SGHDT and CDR2 YYEEEE. V lost 1 base and J 0 bases, leaving 8 bases between the germline ends. This CDR3 has 15 residues. DNA of the CDR3: TGTGCCAGCAGCTTGCTTGGATATAGCAATCAGCCCCAGCATTTT. Protein: CASSLLGYSNQPQHF.